Following are 18 T cell receptor beta chains from one sample sequenced in a study of CD8 T cells in ankylosing spondylitis. Study-level findings and limits: About 8 highly homologous variants formed a TCR beta motif that appeared characteristic of ankylosing spondylitis blood.

TCRdb re-called the 5' RACE reads through MiXCR, storing one row per CDR3 protein. Among about 800,000 distinct CDR3 sequences listed, over 9.5% were seen once. Their antigens remain unidentified. Sequenced material: blood, either unsorted or a sorted T cell fraction (not recorded which). The receptor source for this set is a male donor with ankylosing spondylitis.

This clonotype has just a few counts. This chain uses TRBV20-1 with TRBJ1-1; weak D call: TRBD1 (6 bases). Trimming took 6 bases from V and 0 from J, leaving 11 bases between them. This CDR3 comprises 13 residues. The germline gives CDR1 DFQATT, CDR2 SNEGSKA (reference sequence). The CDR3 nucleotides are TGCAGTGCCTTACAGGGAATGAACACTGAAGCTTTCTTT. It is translated as CSALQGMNTEAFF.

The chain couples TRBV7-2 to TRBJ2-7; 7 bases are a match to TRBD1. The trim removed 0 bases at V and 1 base at J, leaving 6 bases unmatched. The CDR3 consists of 16 residues. Germline V lookup: CDR1 SGHTA, CDR2 FQGNSA. CDR3 bases: TGTGCCAGCAGCTTAGCGTCGACAGGGACATCCTACGAGCAGTACTTC. Encoded protein: CASSLASTGTSYEQYF.

The J gene is TRBJ2-7, the V gene TRBV6-1, with 8 positions matching TRBD1. V lost 7 bases to trimming and J lost 6 bases; unmatched junction nucleotides: 8. This CDR3 has 13 amino acids. CDR1 is MNHNS, CDR2 SASEGT, per germline. CDR3 nucleotide sequence: TGTGCCAGCACCCCCGGACAGGGCGGCGAGCAGTACTTC. Residues: CASTPGQGGEQYF.

This chain links TRBV6-1 with TRBJ1-6; no clear D. The CDR3 runs to 14 residues. Germline values: CDR1 MNHNS, CDR2 SASEGT. V lost 6 bases and J 5 bases, leaving 11 bases between the germline ends. CDR3 sequence: CASSLMADNSPLHF. The CDR3 coding sequence is TGTGCCAGCAGCCTTATGGCAGATAATTCACCCCTCCACTTT.

For this clonotype: This could be a read error, since a much larger clone is one nucleotide away. The CDR3 sequence: CATKTGNTGELFF. Written as DNA, the CDR3 is TGTGCCACCAAGACAGGGAACACCGGGGAGCTGTTTTTT. V usage is TRBV6-2 or TRBV6-3 and J usage is TRBJ2-2; a weak D match, TRBD1 (6 bases). The CDR3 consists of 13 residues. Germline CDR1 and CDR2: MNHEY and SVGEGT. Trimming shortened V by 10 bases and J by 1 base, and 10 bases separated the two germline ends.

The rearrangement links TRBV7-9 to TRBJ2-2; no reliable D call. V gave up 4 bases and J gave up 6 bases, with 15 bases separating them. The CDR3 totals 15 residues. Germline values: CDR1 SEHNR, CDR2 FQNEAQ (reference sequence). DNA for the CDR3: TGTGCCAGCAGCTCTGACAAAAGGCACCCCGGGGAGCTGTTTTTT. It is translated as CASSSDKRHPGELFF.

This clonotype has a handful of counts. The rearrangement joins TRBV11-1 to TRBJ1-2, with no clear D. The germline CDR1 and CDR2 sequences are SGHAT and FQDESV (reference sequence). This CDR3 contains 14 residues. V was cut by 4 bases and J by 4 bases, with 13 bases left in between. The CDR3 DNA follows: TGTGCCAGCAGCTCGCGGACGGAGCTCTATGGCTACACCTTC. Its protein is CASSSRTELYGYTF.

The rearrangement uses TRBV4-1 and TRBJ1-1, with 9 positions matching TRBD1. CDR3 length: 15 amino acids. J gave up 5 bases and V 2 bases, and 6 bases lay outside the gene matches. The germline gives CDR1 MGHRA, CDR2 YSYEKL. CDR3 sequence reads: CASSQRGQGKTEAFF. The CDR3 coding sequence is TGCGCCAGCAGCCAAAGGGGACAGGGTAAGACTGAAGCTTTCTTT.

At least ten counts were recorded for this clonotype. The chain uses TRBV20-1 and TRBJ1-6, with a tentative D call TRBD1 (6 bases). From germline, CDR1 is DFQATT and CDR2 SNEGSKA (reference sequence). The CDR3 spans 15 residues. Trimming cost V 5 bases and J 7 bases, with 18 bases left between them. The CDR3 DNA is TGCAGTGCTCACCGAGACGGGGGGCCAAATTCACCCCTCCACTTT. It codes for CSAHRDGGPNSPLHF.

This clonotype has only a few counts. The gene calls are TRBV20-1 and TRBJ2-1, with D unresolved. From germline, CDR1 is DFQATT and CDR2 SNEGSKA (reference sequence). Trimming took 6 bases from V and 11 from J, leaving 11 bases between them. This CDR3 spans 10 amino acids. The DNA of the CDR3 is TGCAGTGCCAGTGGCGTTCAGCAGTTCTTC. This sequence encodes CSASGVQQFF.

This clonotype was seen more than once but under ten times. The V gene is TRBV20-1, the J gene TRBJ1-1; D ambiguous. The ends were cut back, 2 bases at V and 10 bases at J, with 2 bases in the middle. Germline V lookup: CDR1 DFQATT, CDR2 SNEGSKA (reference sequence). The CDR3 is 8 residues long. CDR3 in DNA: TGCAGTGCTAGAACAGCTTTCTTT. As protein: CSARTAFF.

The rearrangement links TRBV18 to TRBJ2-1, with 8 bases aligning to TRBD2. J was trimmed by 2 bases and V by 2 bases; bases with no gene match: 8. The CDR3 has 17 amino acids. Germline loops: CDR1 KGHSH, CDR2 LQKENI. CDR3 sequence reads: CASSPASGLGTYNEQFF. For the CDR3, the DNA is TGTGCCAGCTCACCAGCTAGCGGGTTAGGAACCTACAATGAGCAGTTCTTC.

V is TRBV6-6 and J is TRBJ2-7, with TRBD2 matching 7 bases. CDR1 and CDR2 (germline): MNHNY, SVGAGI (reference sequence). The CDR3 spans 13 residues. The J segment lost 2 bases and the V segment lost 10 bases, leaving 8 bases of the junction unmatched. CDR3 DNA: TGTGCCATCAGGGCTAGCGGCACCTACGAGCAGTACTTC. It is translated as CAIRASGTYEQYF.

The chain employs TRBV20-1 and TRBJ1-6; possibly TRBD1 for D (5 bases). Germline CDR1 reads DFQATT; CDR2 reads SNEGSKA (reference sequence). The ends were cut back, 2 bases at V and 8 bases at J, with 16 bases in the middle. This CDR3 region has 15 residues. Here the CDR3 DNA reads TGCAGTGCTAGATTCCGACAGAACGAGGATTCACCCCTCCACTTT. Protein: CSARFRQNEDSPLHF.

V gene TRBV7-3 combines with J gene TRBJ1-6; no clear D. This CDR3 spans 13 amino acids. CDR1 and CDR2 (germline): SGHTA, FQGTGA. The germline V and J ends were trimmed by 7 bases and 6 bases, with 10 bases remaining between them. In nucleotides, the CDR3 is TGTGCCAGCATCCCTACGACTAATTCACCCCTCCACTTT. Its translation: CASIPTTNSPLHF.

This clonotype was detected only a few times. This chain links TRBV5-5 with TRBJ2-5, with D hard to call. Germline loops: CDR1 SGHKS, CDR2 YYEKEE (reference sequence). Trimming cost V 1 base and J 11 bases, with 9 bases left between them. CDR3 length: 11 residues. As DNA, the CDR3 is TGTGCCAGCAGCTTGAGTAGGCATCAGTACTTC. Translating it yields CASSLSRHQYF. Full variable domain (outside the CDR3, taken from reference TRBV5-5 and TRBJ2-5): DAGVTQSPTHLIKTRGQQVTLRCSPISGHKSVSWYQQVLGQGPQFIFQYYEKEERGRGNFPDRFSARQFPNYSSELNVNALLLGDSALYLCASSLSRHQYFGPGTRLLVL.

The chain uses TRBV12-3 or TRBV12-4 and TRBJ1-5, with a possible D match to TRBD1 (6 bases). The ends were cut back, 1 base at V and 7 bases at J, with 17 bases in the middle. The CDR3 has 16 residues. The CDR3 region has the DNA TGTGCCAGCAGTTTAGGGGATTCAGGGGAGCGGCAGCCCCAGCATTTT. This codes for CASSLGDSGERQPQHF.

This clonotype occurred a few times. Sequence at one end of the junction differs from germline and may be a read error. V and J are TRBV29-1 and TRBJ2-1, with TRBD1 identical over 7 bases. The CDR3 runs to 14 residues. Germline-derived CDR1 and CDR2 are SQVTM and ANQGSEA. CDR3 DNA sequence: TGCAGCGTCGAAGGGACAGTTGGACACAATGAGCAGTTCTTC. This gives the protein CSVEGTVGHNEQFF.